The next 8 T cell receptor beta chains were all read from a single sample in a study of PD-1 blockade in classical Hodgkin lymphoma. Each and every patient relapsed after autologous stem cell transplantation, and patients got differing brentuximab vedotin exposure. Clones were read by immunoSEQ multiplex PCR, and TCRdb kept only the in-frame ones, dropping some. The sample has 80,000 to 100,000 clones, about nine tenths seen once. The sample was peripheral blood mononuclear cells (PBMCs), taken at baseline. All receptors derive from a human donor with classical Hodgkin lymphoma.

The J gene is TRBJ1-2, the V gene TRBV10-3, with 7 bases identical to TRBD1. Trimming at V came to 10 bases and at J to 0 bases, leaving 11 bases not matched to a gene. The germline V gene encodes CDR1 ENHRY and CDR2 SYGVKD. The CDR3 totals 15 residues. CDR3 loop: CASLPWDRPNYGYTF. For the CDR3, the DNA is TGTGCCAGCCTTCCTTGGGACAGACCTAACTATGGCTACACCTTC.

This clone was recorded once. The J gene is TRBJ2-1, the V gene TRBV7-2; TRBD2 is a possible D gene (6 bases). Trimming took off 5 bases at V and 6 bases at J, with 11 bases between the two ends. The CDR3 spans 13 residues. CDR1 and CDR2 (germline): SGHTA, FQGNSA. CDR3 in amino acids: CASSLETSNEQFF. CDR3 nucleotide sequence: TGTGCCAGCAGCCTCGAGACTAGCAATGAGCAGTTCTTC. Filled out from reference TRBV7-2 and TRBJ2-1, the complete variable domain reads GAGVSQSPSNKVTEKGKDVELRCDPISGHTALYWYRQSLGQGLEFLIYFQGNSAPDKSGLPSDRFSAERTGGSVSTLTIQRTQQEDSAVYLCASSLETSNEQFFGPGTRLTVL.

The CDR3 DNA reads as TGTGCCAGCAGTTTTGCCAGGGGTTTGGGCACCGGGGAGCTGTTTTTT. This codes for CASSFARGLGTGELFF. The rearrangement links TRBV28 to TRBJ2-2, with a tentative D call TRBD1 (6 bases). With 3 bases removed from V and 4 bases from J, the gap between germline ends came to 15 bases. CDR1 and CDR2 (germline): MDHEN, SYDVKM. The CDR3 loop spans 16 amino acids.

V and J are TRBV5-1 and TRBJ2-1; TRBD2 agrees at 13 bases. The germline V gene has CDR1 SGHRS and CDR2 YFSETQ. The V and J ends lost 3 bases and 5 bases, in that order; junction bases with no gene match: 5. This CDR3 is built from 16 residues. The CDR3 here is CASSSPGLAGNNEQFF. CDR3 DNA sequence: TGCGCCAGCAGCTCCCCGGGACTAGCGGGAAACAATGAGCAGTTCTTC.

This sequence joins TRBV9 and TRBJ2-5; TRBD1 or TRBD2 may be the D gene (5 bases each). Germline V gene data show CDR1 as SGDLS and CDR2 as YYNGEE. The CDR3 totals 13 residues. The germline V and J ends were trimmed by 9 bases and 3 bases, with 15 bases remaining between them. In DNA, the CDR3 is TGTGCCATCCCACACCGGGACGAAGAGACCCAGTACTTC. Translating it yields CAIPHRDEETQYF.

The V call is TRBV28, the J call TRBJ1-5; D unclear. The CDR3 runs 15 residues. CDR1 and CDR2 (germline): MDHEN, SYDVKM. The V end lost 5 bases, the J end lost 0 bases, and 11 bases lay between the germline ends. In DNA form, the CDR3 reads TGTGCCAGCAGTCCAGGAAGTTATAGCAATCAGCCCCAGCATTTT. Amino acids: CASSPGSYSNQPQHF.

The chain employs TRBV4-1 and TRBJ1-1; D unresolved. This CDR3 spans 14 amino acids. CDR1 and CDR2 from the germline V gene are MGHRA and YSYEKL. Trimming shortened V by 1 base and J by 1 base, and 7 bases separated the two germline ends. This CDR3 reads CASSQVKRNTEAFF. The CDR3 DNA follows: TGCGCCAGCAGCCAAGTCAAGAGGAACACTGAAGCTTTCTTT.

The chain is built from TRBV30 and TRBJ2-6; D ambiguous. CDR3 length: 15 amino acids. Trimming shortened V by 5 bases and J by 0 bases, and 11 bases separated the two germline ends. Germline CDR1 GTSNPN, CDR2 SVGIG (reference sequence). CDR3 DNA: TGTGCCTGGGTGGAAGGAAACTCTGGGGCCAACGTCCTGACTTTC. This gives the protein CAWVEGNSGANVLTF.